This T cell receptor (beta chain) was identified in a study of T cell responses to AZD1222 COVID-19 vaccine. Findings of the study overall: Reportedly, close to half of spike-specific TCRs are directed against unmutated variant regions.

Germline-derived CDR1 and CDR2 are SGDLS and YYNGEE. The CDR3 covers 15 residues. V shed 2 bases and J 6 bases; nucleotides not matched to a gene: 6. This clone was recorded only once. Its antigen remains unidentified. TCRdb keeps only in-frame clones here, not all; method: immunoSEQ multiplex PCR. The sample has over 110,000 clones; about 90% are singletons. This sequence joins TRBV9 and TRBJ2-1, with 9 bases aligning to TRBD2. The sequences come from peripheral blood, collected 28 days after the second AZD1222 dose. The source of this sequence is an adult who received the AZD1222 COVID-19 vaccine. The DNA of the CDR3 is TGTGCCAGCAGCGTCGGGCTAGCGGGGTTCAATGAGCAGTTCTTC. Translating gives CASSVGLAGFNEQFF. Supplemented by reference TRBV9 and TRBJ2-1, the full variable domain reads DSGVTQTPKHLITATGQRVTLRCSPRSGDLSVYWYQQSLDQGLQFLIQYYNGEERAKGNILERFSAQQFPDLHSELNLSSLELGDSALYFCASSVGLAGFNEQFFGPGTRLTVL.